This record concerns one T cell receptor beta chain sequence. Its antigen is unknown. The data derive from a study of cytomegalovirus exposure and HLA in healthy donors. Overall study context: An analysis done earlier identified 120 million or so unique TCR beta sequences from about 179 million T cells. Of the donors genotyped, approximately 400 in all, 80% to 85% fell in the Caucasian-associated ancestry cluster. Study-level results: By HLA locus, TCR association rates varied in a later analysis, with DRB1 showing the most and HLA-C the fewest.

PCR was performed using 60 Vbeta and 13 Jbeta primers. Some clones are missing from TCRdb's copy, which holds only in-frame ones; the method was immunoSEQ multiplex PCR. The sample contains more than 95,000 clones, roughly 83% of which appear only once. Germline V gene data show CDR1 as SGHDT and CDR2 as YYEEEE. V gave up 4 bases and J gave up 6 bases; unmatched junction bases: 9. This CDR3 has 17 residues. Healthy bone marrow donors supplied every sample. This clonotype was sampled from a young man in good health and CMV-seropositive. The sample consisted of PBMCs. The chain has TRBV5-6 and TRBJ2-3; 15 positions agree with TRBD2. CDR3 DNA: TGTGCCAGCAGCCCCTGGACTAGCGGGAGGGGCTCGGATACGCAGTATTTT. This encodes CASSPWTSGRGSDTQYF. Full variable domain (missing parts from reference TRBV5-6 and TRBJ2-3): DAGVTQSPTHLIKTRGQQVTLRCSPKSGHDTVSWYQQALGQGPQFIFQYYEEEERQRGNFPDRFSGHQFPNYSSELNVNALLLGDSALYLCASSPWTSGRGSDTQYFGPGTRLTVL.